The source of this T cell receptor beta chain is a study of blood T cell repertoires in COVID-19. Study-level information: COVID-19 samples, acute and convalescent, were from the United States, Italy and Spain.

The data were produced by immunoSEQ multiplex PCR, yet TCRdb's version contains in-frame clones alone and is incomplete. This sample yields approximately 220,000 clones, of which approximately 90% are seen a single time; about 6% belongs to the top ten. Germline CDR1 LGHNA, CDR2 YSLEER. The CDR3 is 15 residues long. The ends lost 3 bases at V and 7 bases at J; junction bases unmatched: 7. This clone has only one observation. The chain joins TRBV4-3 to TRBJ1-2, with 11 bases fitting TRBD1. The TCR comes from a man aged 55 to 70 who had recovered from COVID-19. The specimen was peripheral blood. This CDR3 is CASSHWTGGAFGYTF. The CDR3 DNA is TGCGCCAGCAGCCACTGGACAGGGGGCGCGTTTGGCTACACCTTC.